This is a list of T cell receptor beta chains from one sample in a study of blood T cell repertoires in COVID-19. Produced via immunoSEQ multiplex PCR; TCRdb's table is partial and in-frame only. The sample carries fewer than 45,000 clones, over 75% recorded once. Sequenced sample: peripheral blood. The receptors were sampled from a human donor in a cohort sampled during active COVID-19. Both conserved end residues are part of each CDR3. The D gene is left open where the match is weak. Clone size appears in some rows only: once, few, many, or a class for an expanded clone.

J gene	D gene	clone size	V gene	CDR3 protein	CDR3 DNA
TRBJ1-2	NA	NA	TRBV16	CASSQFQGSYGYTF	TGTGCCAGCAGCCAATTCCAGGGAAGCTATGGCTACACCTTC
TRBJ2-2	NA	once	TRBV19	CASSIGETNTGELFF	TGTGCCAGTAGTATCGGGGAAACGAACACCGGGGAGCTGTTTTTT
TRBJ2-5	NA	NA	TRBV28	CASSLGGPTETQYF	TGTGCCAGCAGTTTGGGGGGACCTACTGAGACCCAGTACTTC
TRBJ2-2	NA	NA	TRBV3-1/TRBV3-2	CASSQGRGTGELFF	TGTGCCAGCAGCCAAGGTCGGGGAACCGGGGAGCTGTTTTTT
TRBJ2-3	TRBD2	NA	TRBV14	CASSKTSGSTDTQYF	TGTGCCAGCAGCAAAACTAGCGGGAGCACAGATACGCAGTATTTT
TRBJ2-5	NA	NA	TRBV5-1	CASSFQGGGETQYF	TGCGCCAGCAGCTTTCAAGGGGGGGGAGAGACCCAGTACTTC
TRBJ1-6	NA	few	TRBV3-1/TRBV3-2	CASSQPRGSSPLHF	TGTGCCAGCAGCCAGCCCCGCGGGAGTTCACCCCTCCACTTT
TRBJ2-3	TRBD2	once	TRBV13	CASSSGLSTDTQYF	TGTGCCAGCAGCTCGGGACTAAGCACAGATACGCAGTATTTT
TRBJ2-7	NA	NA	TRBV19	CASSIANRADEQYF	TGTGCCAGTAGTATAGCTAACAGGGCAGACGAGCAGTACTTC
TRBJ2-3	TRBD2	few	TRBV11-2	CASSLSIRGGTDTQYF	TGTGCCAGCAGCTTATCTATTCGGGGGGGCACAGATACGCAGTATTTT
TRBJ1-4	NA	once	TRBV7-2	CASSPYYPQGNEKLFF	TGTGCCAGCAGCCCCTATTACCCACAGGGTAATGAAAAACTGTTTTTT
TRBJ2-5	NA	NA	TRBV21-1	CASSKGTGLEETQYF	TGTGCCAGCAGCAAAGGGACAGGGTTGGAGGAGACCCAGTACTTC
TRBJ2-5	NA	NA	TRBV11-3	CASSSGHRYETQYF	TGTGCCAGCAGCTCGGGACACAGATACGAGACCCAGTACTTC
TRBJ1-2	NA	NA	TRBV29-1	CSVEGVGGAYGYTF	TGCAGCGTTGAAGGGGTAGGGGGGGCCTATGGCTACACCTTC
TRBJ1-1	NA	NA	TRBV7-8	CASSPGGNPEAFF	TGTGCCAGCAGCCCGGGGGGGAACCCTGAAGCTTTCTTT
TRBJ1-2	NA	NA	TRBV3-1/TRBV3-2	CASRPVGGYGYTF	TGTGCCAGCAGGCCCGTGGGAGGTTATGGCTACACCTTC
TRBJ2-1	TRBD1	few	TRBV4-2	CASSRYSGQVYNEQFF	TGTGCCAGCAGCCGATACTCGGGACAGGTCTACAATGAGCAGTTCTTC
TRBJ1-4	TRBD1	few	TRBV11-2	CASSLIPGQVYEKLFF	TGTGCCAGCAGCTTAATACCGGGACAGGTGTATGAAAAACTGTTTTTT
TRBJ1-1	TRBD1	few	TRBV7-2	CASSRQGNTEAFF	TGTGCCAGCAGCCGACAGGGGAACACTGAAGCTTTCTTT
TRBJ2-3	NA	NA	TRBV6-2/TRBV6-3	CASSYELYRTTWSTDTQYF	TGTGCCAGCAGTTACGAGCTTTATCGGACTACCTGGAGCACAGATACGCAGTATTTT
TRBJ1-2	NA	NA	TRBV29-1	CSVEDDINYGYTF	TGCAGCGTTGAAGACGACATTAACTATGGCTACACCTTC
TRBJ2-3	TRBD2	NA	TRBV3-1/TRBV3-2	CASSPQFSGTSGTRGGDTQYF	TGTGCCAGCAGCCCCCAATTTTCCGGGACTAGCGGGACAAGAGGCGGAGATACGCAGTATTTT
TRBJ2-3	TRBD2	NA	TRBV3-1/TRBV3-2	CASSQDRTSGLTSTDTQYF	TGTGCCAGCAGCCAAGATAGGACTAGCGGGTTAACTAGCACAGATACGCAGTATTTT
TRBJ2-6	TRBD1	NA	TRBV4-1	CASSRNPGQGSGAGANVLTF	TGCGCCAGCAGCCGGAACCCCGGACAGGGCTCGGGGGCTGGGGCCAACGTCCTGACTTTC
TRBJ2-1	NA	NA	TRBV3-1/TRBV3-2	CASSQVFGTRAVREQFF	TGTGCCAGCAGCCAAGTTTTTGGGACTCGGGCGGTACGGGAGCAGTTCTTC
TRBJ2-2	NA	once	TRBV15	CATSRSMNTGELFF	TGTGCCACCAGCAGAAGCATGAACACCGGGGAGCTGTTTTTT
TRBJ2-1	TRBD2	NA	TRBV24-1	CATSAQRAGAQGRGDEQFF	TGTGCCACCAGTGCCCAACGGGCGGGAGCACAAGGACGTGGGGATGAGCAGTTCTTC
TRBJ2-5	TRBD2	NA	TRBV7-9	CASSSQTSGRKGETQYF	TGTGCCAGCAGCTCCCAGACTAGCGGGAGAAAGGGAGAGACCCAGTACTTC
TRBJ2-2	TRBD1	NA	TRBV25-1	CASSPGQDGELFF	TGTGCCAGCAGTCCCGGACAGGACGGGGAGCTGTTTTTT
TRBJ2-4	TRBD2	once	TRBV7-9	CASSFTLAEQYF	TGTGCCAGCAGCTTCACTCTAGCGGAGCAGTACTTC
TRBJ2-7	NA	NA	TRBV2	CASRQVSYEQYF	TGTGCCAGCCGACAGGTTTCCTACGAGCAGTACTTC
TRBJ2-2	TRBD1	NA	TRBV6-5	CASSYFGTGNTGELFF	TGTGCCAGCAGTTACTTCGGGACAGGGAACACCGGGGAGCTGTTTTTT
TRBJ1-4	TRBD1	NA	TRBV18	CASSSSGTGYEKLFF	TGTGCCAGCTCTTCCTCCGGGACAGGGTATGAAAAACTGTTTTTT
TRBJ1-1	NA	NA	TRBV18	CASSREAYEAFF	TGTGCCAGCTCACGGGAGGCGTATGAAGCTTTCTTT
TRBJ2-4	NA	once	TRBV3-1/TRBV3-2	CASSPTEGGKNIQYF	TGTGCCAGCAGCCCCACGGAGGGTGGCAAAAACATTCAGTACTTC
TRBJ2-7	TRBD1	NA	TRBV28	CASSFPDRDYEQYF	TGTGCCAGCAGTTTTCCCGACAGGGACTACGAGCAGTACTTC
TRBJ2-7	TRBD1	NA	TRBV11-2	CASRGQRTPYEQYF	TGTGCCAGCAGGGGACAGAGGACTCCCTACGAGCAGTACTTC
TRBJ2-4	NA	NA	TRBV6-2/TRBV6-3	CASSFPRVAAKNIQYF	TGTGCCAGCAGTTTTCCCCGGGTGGCAGCCAAAAACATTCAGTACTTC
TRBJ1-2	NA	NA	TRBV6-1	CASSEAPTANYGYTF	TGTGCCAGCAGTGAAGCTCCGACAGCTAACTATGGCTACACCTTC
TRBJ2-1	TRBD2	NA	TRBV19	CASSKTSGRATYNEQFF	TGTGCCAGTAGTAAGACTAGCGGGAGGGCCACCTACAATGAGCAGTTCTTC
TRBJ1-1	NA	NA	TRBV7-3	CASSRAANTEAFF	TGTGCCAGCAGCCGAGCGGCGAACACTGAAGCTTTCTTT
TRBJ2-7	NA	NA	TRBV12-3/TRBV12-4	CASSFPGTYEQYF	TGTGCCAGCAGTTTCCCGGGTACCTACGAGCAGTACTTC
TRBJ1-3	NA	NA	TRBV10-3	CAIRREVGNTIYF	TGTGCCATCAGGAGGGAGGTTGGAAACACCATATATTTT
TRBJ2-7	TRBD1	NA	TRBV30	CAWKDRALQFTYEQYF	TGTGCCTGGAAGGACAGGGCCCTCCAGTTTACCTACGAGCAGTACTTC
TRBJ1-3	TRBD1	NA	TRBV6-5	CATGQGSGNTIYF	TGTGCCACAGGACAGGGCTCTGGAAACACCATATATTTT
TRBJ2-7	TRBD1	NA	TRBV28	CASSGGQGHEQYF	TGTGCCAGCAGTGGGGGACAGGGCCACGAGCAGTACTTC
TRBJ2-3	TRBD2	NA	TRBV6-5	CASLPASGTRDTQYF	TGTGCCAGCCTCCCAGCTAGCGGGACTAGGGATACGCAGTATTTT
TRBJ2-7	NA	NA	TRBV2	CASKTDTYEQYF	TGTGCCAGCAAGACAGATACCTACGAGCAGTACTTC
TRBJ1-2	TRBD1	NA	TRBV2	CASIVAGGDGYTF	TGTGCCAGCATAGTAGCAGGGGGCGATGGCTACACCTTC
TRBJ1-1	NA	few	TRBV7-9	CASSLIPEQDTEAFF	TGTGCCAGCAGCTTAATCCCCGAGCAAGATACTGAAGCTTTCTTT
TRBJ1-3	NA	NA	TRBV29-1	CSVERGGDTIYF	TGCAGCGTTGAAAGGGGTGGTGACACCATATATTTT
TRBJ2-1	TRBD2	NA	TRBV9	CASSPGTSDYNEQFF	TGTGCCAGCAGCCCAGGGACTAGCGACTACAATGAGCAGTTCTTC